A single sample is the source of the 17 T cell receptor beta chains below, sequenced in a study of blood T cell repertoires in COVID-19. Some clones are missing from TCRdb's copy, which holds only in-frame ones; the method was immunoSEQ multiplex PCR. The sample consists of some 390,000 clones, approximately 92% of them appearing once. Material for sequencing was PBMCs or T cells enriched from blood (not recorded which). These receptors were taken from a man aged 25-45 years who had recovered from COVID-19.

The chain uses TRBV24-1 and TRBJ2-1; 12 bases align to TRBD2. From germline, CDR1 is KGHDR and CDR2 SFDVKD. V was clipped by 4 bases and J by 8 bases; unmatched bases: 8. The CDR3 has 16 amino acids. The DNA for the CDR3 is TGTGCCACCAGTGACCTGACTAGCGGGAGTTTCGATGAGCAGTTCTTC. Translating it yields CATSDLTSGSFDEQFF.

Written as DNA, the CDR3 is TGTGCCAGCAGTGAAACTAGCGGGAGTGGCGAGCAGTACTTC. Its translation: CASSETSGSGEQYF. The V call is TRBV25-1, the J call TRBJ2-7; TRBD2 matches at 11 bases. This CDR3 spans 14 amino acids. Germline V CDR1 and CDR2: MGHDK, SYGVNS. After removal of 2 bases from V and 6 bases from J, the junction contained 3 bases not matched to a gene.

This clone has just one count. V usage is TRBV28 and J usage is TRBJ1-5; 8 bases agree with TRBD1. The CDR3 consists of 15 residues. Germline V gives CDR1 MDHEN, CDR2 SYDVKM. V lost 4 bases to trimming and J lost 4 bases; unmatched junction nucleotides: 6. The CDR3 DNA is TGTGCCAGCAGTTCGCAGGACAGGGATAATCAGCCCCAGCATTTT. Its translation: CASSSQDRDNQPQHF.

The rearrangement links TRBV5-1 to TRBJ2-3, with TRBD2 matching 10 bases. The germline V gene encodes CDR1 SGHRS and CDR2 YFSETQ. V lost 1 base to trimming and J lost 2 bases; unmatched junction nucleotides: 4. This CDR3 has 16 amino acids. CDR3 region: CASSLSSGSATDTQYF. The CDR3 coding sequence is TGCGCCAGCAGCTTGTCTAGCGGGAGTGCCACAGATACGCAGTATTTT. Together with reference TRBV5-1 and TRBJ2-3, the CDR3 gives the full variable domain: KAGVTQTPRYLIKTRGQQVTLSCSPISGHRSVSWYQQTPGQGLQFLFEYFSETQRNKGNFPGRFSGRQFSNSRSEMNVSTLELGDSALYLCASSLSSGSATDTQYFGPGTRLTVL.

V usage is TRBV9 and J usage is TRBJ1-3; the D gene is possibly TRBD1 (5 bases). CDR3 length: 17 amino acids. The germline V gene has CDR1 SGDLS and CDR2 YYNGEE. Trimming shortened V by 0 bases and J by 4 bases, and 17 bases separated the two germline ends. Here the CDR3 DNA reads TGTGCCAGCAGCGTAGGATACAGGCCCTTCTCCGGAAACACCATATATTTT. Translating it yields CASSVGYRPFSGNTIYF.

The chain carries TRBV5-1 and TRBJ2-3, with D uncertain. This CDR3 region has 14 residues. In germline, CDR1 is SGHRS, CDR2 YFSETQ. V was clipped by 0 bases and J by 2 bases, with 7 bases between them. The CDR3: CASSLGQNTDTQYF. In DNA, the CDR3 is TGCGCCAGCAGCTTGGGGCAGAACACAGATACGCAGTATTTT.

The chain combines TRBV25-1 with TRBJ2-7; D is possibly TRBD1 (5 bases). V lost 3 bases to trimming and J lost 5 bases, with 14 bases between them. Germline-derived CDR1 and CDR2 are MGHDK and SYGVNS. The CDR3 has 14 amino acids. The CDR3 bases are TGTGCCAGCAGTGATCCCTCAGGGTCCAACGAGCAGTACTTC. Translating gives CASSDPSGSNEQYF.

This rearrangement joins TRBV5-1 to TRBJ2-7, with D perhaps matching TRBD1 (5 bases). Trimming removed 3 bases at V and 0 bases at J, with 16 bases between. Germline loops: CDR1 SGHRS, CDR2 YFSETQ. The CDR3 is 16 amino acids. The CDR3 sequence: CASSSMRTLSSYEQYF. The CDR3 DNA follows: TGCGCCAGCAGCTCCATGAGGACACTAAGCTCCTACGAGCAGTACTTC.

The chain joins TRBV7-6 to TRBJ2-1; 16 bases map to TRBD2. The CDR3 is 19 residues long. CDR1 is SGHVS, CDR2 FNYEAQ, per germline. V was pared by 5 bases and J by 4 bases, with 11 bases of the junction left unmatched. This chain's CDR3 is CASSQTGTSGRGTYNEQFF. As DNA, the CDR3 is TGTGCCAGCAGCCAGACCGGGACTAGCGGGAGGGGAACATACAATGAGCAGTTCTTC.

The gene calls are TRBV19 and TRBJ1-1; 8 positions match TRBD1. This CDR3 spans 13 amino acids. The V gene's germline CDR1 is LNHDA and CDR2 SQIVND (reference sequence). V dropped 3 bases and J dropped 8; count of bases not matched to a gene: 5. For the CDR3, the DNA is TGTGCCAGTAGTATTGTAACAGGGGGGGAAGCTTTCTTT. Protein product: CASSIVTGGEAFF.

The chain employs TRBV19 and TRBJ2-1; the match to TRBD2 covers 13 bases. Trimming took 0 bases from V and 8 from J; bases not matched to a gene: 13. There are 19 residues in the CDR3. Germline V gene sequence: CDR1 LNHDA, CDR2 SQIVND (reference sequence). The CDR3 region has the DNA TGTGCCAGTAGTATAGATCGGGGCCCCGGGACTAGCGGGACGGATGAGCAGTTCTTC. Translation gives CASSIDRGPGTSGTDEQFF.

V gene TRBV10-3 combines with J gene TRBJ2-7; 11 nucleotides agree with TRBD1. V gave up 7 bases and J gave up 7 bases; unmatched junction bases: 9. This CDR3 comprises 14 residues. Germline CDR1 and CDR2: ENHRY and SYGVKD. CDR3 sequence (DNA): TGTGCCATCACCGGACAGGGGGCTGATGGTGAGCAGTACTTC. Translated: CAITGQGADGEQYF.

This clone was counted once. The genes are TRBV29-1 and TRBJ2-1; 8 bases map to TRBD1. Trimming at V came to 6 bases and at J to 8 bases, leaving 9 bases not matched to a gene. This CDR3 contains 13 residues. Germline assignment: CDR1 SQVTM and CDR2 ANQGSEA. The CDR3 sequence is CSVDWTGQYEQFF. The CDR3 coding sequence is TGCAGCGTGGATTGGACAGGGCAGTATGAGCAGTTCTTC.

The chain has TRBV19 and TRBJ1-5; 10 bases map to TRBD1. This CDR3 is 14 amino acids long. Germline values: CDR1 LNHDA, CDR2 SQIVND (reference sequence). The J segment lost 5 bases and the V segment lost 3 bases, leaving 1 base of the junction unmatched. The chain's CDR3 is CASSMGTGDQPQHF. Written as DNA, the CDR3 is TGTGCCAGTAGTATGGGGACAGGGGATCAGCCCCAGCATTTT.

The rearrangement joins TRBV28 to TRBJ1-5; 8 positions match TRBD1. The CDR3 is made up of 15 amino acids. The germline gives CDR1 MDHEN, CDR2 SYDVKM. Trimming removed 6 bases from V and 4 bases from J; junction bases left unmatched: 8. The CDR3 region is CASSPDRAGNQPQHF. The CDR3 DNA follows: TGTGCCAGCAGCCCGGACAGGGCGGGAAATCAGCCCCAGCATTTT.

This chain links TRBV19 with TRBJ1-5, with 12 bases identical to TRBD1. CDR1 is LNHDA, CDR2 SQIVND, per germline (reference sequence). Losses at the gene ends were 8 bases for V and 0 bases for J; bases not matched to a gene: 8. The CDR3 runs to 17 residues. CDR3 DNA: TGTGCCAGTTTGGGACAGGGGGCTACCCATAGCAATCAGCCCCAGCATTTT. Translation: CASLGQGATHSNQPQHF.

The chain carries TRBV12-3 or TRBV12-4 and TRBJ1-6, with 7 bases lining up with TRBD1. This CDR3 spans 13 amino acids. The V and J ends lost 7 bases and 8 bases, in that order; junction bases with no gene match: 5. DNA for the CDR3: TGTGCCAGCACCGTGGACAGGTATTCACCCCTCCACTTT. It is translated as CASTVDRYSPLHF.